This is a list of T cell receptor beta chains from one sample in a study of tumor-infiltrating lymphocytes in primary liver carcinoma. TCRdb passed the multiplex PCR reads through MiXCR, listing each CDR3 protein once. The profile shows roughly 91,000 distinct CDR3 sequences, more than 65% of them singletons. The sequenced sample was liver tumor tissue from sampling region 5. Every receptor here comes from a woman aged 60 to 75 with primary liver carcinoma and hepatitis B virus infection. Each CDR3 is given with its conserved first and last residue. A D gene is named only where the DNA matches it firmly. A clone size is listed for some rows: how often the clone was seen (once, few, many), or a class if it is expanded.

>many|TRBD1|TRBV2|TRBJ1-5
TGTGCCAGCAGTAGAACAGGGGGCGCGGACAATCAGCCCCAGCATTTT
CASSRTGGADNQPQHF
>NA|TRBD2|TRBV11-3|TRBJ2-1
TGTGCAAACAGCTTAGGAATTAGCGGGAAGCTTGAGCAGTTCTTC
CANSLGISGKLEQFF
>NA|TRBD2|TRBV11-1|TRBJ2-1
TGTGCCAGCAGCCCCATTTTAGCGGGAGGGCCGATCAATGAGCAGTTCTTC
CASSPILAGGPINEQFF
>NA|TRBD2|TRBV20-1|TRBJ2-5
TGCAGTGCTCAGCCTAGCGGGACACAAGAGACCCAGTACTTC
CSAQPSGTQETQYF
>many|TRBD1|TRBV6-1|TRBJ1-2
TGTGCCAGCAGTGAACCCGGACAGGGGCTAATCTATGGCTACACCTTC
CASSEPGQGLIYGYTF
>NA|TRBD2|TRBV5-4|TRBJ2-1
TGTGCCAGCAGCCCACCGGGTAGCGGGAGGTCCTACAATGAGCAGTTCTTC
CASSPPGSGRSYNEQFF
>NA|TRBD2|TRBV12-3/TRBV12-4|TRBJ2-1
TGTGCCTGCAGTTTGGGAGCGGGAGGGTACAAAGAGCAGTTCTTC
CACSLGAGGYKEQFF
>NA|TRBD2|TRBV28|TRBJ2-7
TGTGCCAGCAACGCTCCGGGACTAGGGCACTACGAGCAGTACTTC
CASNAPGLGHYEQYF
>NA|NA|TRBV11-2|TRBJ2-5
TGTGCTAGCAACTCTGAAGGGGGTGTCTGGGGGGCAATGACCCAGTACTTC
CASNSEGGVWGAMTQYF
>NA|TRBD2|TRBV11-3|TRBJ2-1
TGTGCCAGCAGTCGTTCACGCTGCGGGAGCACGTACAATAAGCAGTTCTTC
CASSRSRCGSTYNKQFF
>NA|TRBD2|TRBV12-3/TRBV12-4|TRBJ2-7
TGTGCTAGCATCATGACTAGCGGGAAGGGAGAGCAGTACTTC
CASIMTSGKGEQYF
>many|TRBD2|TRBV5-4|TRBJ2-5
TGTGCCAGCAGCTTAAGCGGGAGGGGAGAGACCCAGTACTTC
CASSLSGRGETQYF
>NA|NA|TRBV28|TRBJ1-2
TGTGCCAGCACTTCGGGATCAGACTATGGCTACACCTTC
CASTSGSDYGYTF
>NA|NA|TRBV7-3|TRBJ2-3
TGTGCCAGCAGCTTGGCCAAATCAGTTACACAGTATTTT
CASSLAKSVTQYF
>NA|NA|TRBV29-1|TRBJ2-4
TGCAGTATTGGGACAACGCGGGGCATTCAGTACTTC
CSIGTTRGIQYF
>NA|NA|TRBV5-6|TRBJ2-5
TGTGTCAGCAGCTTTAGCTGGAGGGCCGACCCTCAAGAGACCCAGTACTTC
CVSSFSWRADPQETQYF
>NA|NA|TRBV11-2|TRBJ2-3
TGTGCCAGTAGCCTAGATCGAGGAGATATGCAGTATTTT
CASSLDRGDMQYF
>NA|NA|TRBV20-1|TRBJ2-1
TGCAGTGCTAAGAACGGGATCGACAGAAACAATGAGCAGTTCTTC
CSAKNGIDRNNEQFF
>many|NA|TRBV11-2|TRBJ1-4
TGTGCCAGCAGCGCCTCTGAAAAACTGTTTTTT
CASSASEKLFF
>NA|NA|TRBV12-3/TRBV12-4|TRBJ2-2
TGTGCCAGCAGTTTAGGGCAGCCGACCCGGGGGCTGTTTTTT
CASSLGQPTRGLFF
>NA|NA|TRBV11-2|TRBJ2-1
TGTGCCAGCAGCCCCCAGTGTTCTTCGGGTGGGCAGTTCTTC
CASSPQCSSGGQFF
>NA|TRBD2|TRBV6-2/TRBV6-3|TRBJ2-7
TGTGCCAGCAGTAATAACGGAAGCGGGAGGAGATACAAGCAGTACTTC
CASSNNGSGRRYKQYF
>NA|TRBD2|TRBV11-2|TRBJ2-1
TGTGCCAGCGGCTGGACTAGTAGGGCAGAGCAGTTCTTC
CASGWTSRAEQFF
>once|NA|TRBV19|TRBJ2-6
TGTGCCAGTAGTATAGATTTGGGGACTGGGGCCAACGTCCTGACTTTC
CASSIDLGTGANVLTF
>NA|TRBD2|TRBV4-2|TRBJ2-3
TGTACCAGCAGCCGAGATATGGCGGGAGAGGCAGATACGCAGTATTTT
CTSSRDMAGEADTQYF
>NA|NA|TRBV12-3/TRBV12-4|TRBJ1-1
TGTGCCAGCAGTCTAGGAGCTCAAACATTCTTT
CASSLGAQTFF
>NA|TRBD1|TRBV28|TRBJ1-6
TGTGCCAGCAGTTCCCGGGAGGGGGCTTATTCACCCCTCCACTTT
CASSSREGAYSPLHF
>NA|NA|TRBV6-5|TRBJ2-1
TGTGACAGCAGTTACTCGCCCTCTACCTACAATGAGCAATTCTTC
CDSSYSPSTYNEQFF
>NA|NA|TRBV5-4|TRBJ2-5
TGTGCCAGCAGCCCCAGGGGGGGACATGAGACGCAGTACTTC
CASSPRGGHETQYF
>NA|NA|TRBV5-6|TRBJ2-7
TGTGCCAGCAGCTCCCGGGTAGCGAGCTCCTACGAGCAGTACTTC
CASSSRVASSYEQYF
>NA|TRBD2|TRBV19|TRBJ2-4
TGTGCCAGTAGCCCAACTAGCGGGGGAAACGTTCAGTACTTC
CASSPTSGGNVQYF
>many|TRBD2|TRBV28|TRBJ2-1
TGTGCCAGCAGTCCGACCTTTGGGAGCGGGAGCTCCTACAATGAGCAGTTCTTC
CASSPTFGSGSSYNEQFF